Shown below are 2 T cell receptor beta chains from a single sample sequenced in a study of cytomegalovirus exposure and HLA in healthy donors. Use of 60 Vbeta and 13 Jbeta primers characterized the PCR. The data were produced by immunoSEQ multiplex PCR, yet TCRdb's version contains in-frame clones alone and is incomplete. This table holds some 96,000 clones, about 80% found once. Sequencing was carried out using PBMCs. These receptors originate from a man aged 40-49 years in good health and CMV-seronegative.

The chain joins TRBV7-2 to TRBJ2-3, with 13 positions matching TRBD2. Per germline, CDR1 SGHTA and CDR2 FQGNSA. V gave up 6 bases and J gave up 3 bases; unmatched junction bases: 9. CDR3 size: 17 residues. In nucleotides, the CDR3 is TGTGCCAGCAGTTACATCGGGACTAGCGGGATGACAGATACGCAGTATTTT. This codes for CASSYIGTSGMTDTQYF.

This rearrangement joins TRBV6-4 to TRBJ1-2; no definite D call. Germline-derived CDR1 and CDR2 are MRHNA and SNTAGT. V was shortened by 0 bases and J by 6 bases, with 8 bases between the two germline ends. The CDR3 has 13 residues. This chain's CDR3 is CASSDSRHHGYTF. Here the CDR3 DNA reads TGTGCCAGCAGTGACTCGCGGCACCATGGCTACACCTTC.